This is a list of T cell receptor beta chains from one sample in a study of blood T cells in healthy people across ages. In TCRdb, the 5' RACE reads were re-called with MiXCR into one record per CDR3 protein. The sample holds 650,000 or so distinct CDR3 sequences, over 40% seen once. The sequenced material came from blood. These receptors were collected from a woman aged 80 or older in good health. CDR3s include the opening cysteine and the closing phenylalanine or tryptophan. The D gene is left open where the match is weak. The listing skips clone size in some rows; elsewhere it reads once, few, many or a size class.

TRBV9,TRBD1,TRBJ2-5,NA,TGTGCCAGCAGCGATCGACAGGGACCAGAGACCCAGTACTTC,CASSDRQGPETQYF
TRBV7-2,NA,TRBJ2-6,NA,TGTGCCAGCAGCTTAGTCCGAGGCTCTGGGGCCAACGTCCTGACTTTC,CASSLVRGSGANVLTF
TRBV28,NA,TRBJ2-7,NA,TGTGCCAGCGCTGGGGGCATTTACGAGCAGTACTTC,CASAGGIYEQYF
TRBV27,TRBD2,TRBJ2-1,NA,TGTGCCAGCAGTGACGGGACTAGCGGGGGATACAATGAGCAGTTCTTC,CASSDGTSGGYNEQFF
TRBV5-6,NA,TRBJ2-2,NA,TGTGCCAGTAGCTTGGACCCAGGGCTTAGCACCGGGGAGCTGTTTTTT,CASSLDPGLSTGELFF
TRBV7-9,NA,TRBJ2-5,many,TGTGCCAGCAGCTTATTCTCCAAGGAGACCCAGTACTTC,CASSLFSKETQYF
TRBV3-1,NA,TRBJ2-5,NA,TGTGCCAGCAGCCGCCGGACTAACCAAGAGACCCAGTACTTC,CASSRRTNQETQYF
TRBV7-9,NA,TRBJ2-2,NA,TGTGCCAGCAGTCCCCGAGGGGTCCACACCGGGGAGCTGTTTTTT,CASSPRGVHTGELFF
TRBV20-1,TRBD1,TRBJ2-7,once,TGCAGTGCTATGGACAGGTTTTCCTACGAGCAGTACTTC,CSAMDRFSYEQYF
TRBV18,NA,TRBJ2-2,few,TGTGCCAGCTCACCGAGCCGGGCCGGGGAGCTGTTTTTT,CASSPSRAGELFF
TRBV24-1,NA,TRBJ2-1,NA,TGTGCCACCAGGAACAGGGTGAATGAGCAGTTCTTC,CATRNRVNEQFF
TRBV9,TRBD2,TRBJ2-1,NA,TGTGCCAGCAACGGACTAGCGGGAGATGAGCAGTTCTTC,CASNGLAGDEQFF
TRBV28,NA,TRBJ2-7,many,TGTGCCAGCAGTTTACTCTCCTACGAGCAGTACTTC,CASSLLSYEQYF
TRBV6-2/TRBV6-3,NA,TRBJ2-7,NA,TGTGCCAGCAGTTACATCGGGCGCGAGCAGTACTTC,CASSYIGREQYF
TRBV15,TRBD2,TRBJ2-5,NA,TGTGCCACCAGCCTACTTACTAGCGGAGAAGAGACCCAGTACTTC,CATSLLTSGEETQYF
TRBV5-1,TRBD2,TRBJ2-2,many,TGCGCCAGCAGCTTGATGTCGGGAGGCACCGGGGAGCTGTTTTTT,CASSLMSGGTGELFF
TRBV2,NA,TRBJ2-1,NA,TGTGCCAGCAGCCGCTCAACAACTGGGGATGAGCAGTTCTTC,CASSRSTTGDEQFF
TRBV7-2,NA,TRBJ2-5,NA,TGTGCCAGCATCCTGCCGACTACGGGGTACAATGAGCAGTACTTC,CASILPTTGYNEQYF
TRBV14,NA,TRBJ2-5,many,TGTGCCAGCAGCCTCTACCATCACGTCCGGGAGACCCAGTACTTC,CASSLYHHVRETQYF
TRBV3-1,NA,TRBJ2-5,once,TGTGTCAGCAGCCAAGTTACAGTGCAAGAGACCCAGTACTTC,CVSSQVTVQETQYF
TRBV5-1,NA,TRBJ2-5,NA,TGCGCCAGCACCCCGTTGGTTGGCCCCTCCAATGAGCAGTACTTC,CASTPLVGPSNEQYF
TRBV20-1,NA,TRBJ2-4,NA,TGCAGTGCTAGAGATCGGCGGGGTTTAAACATTCAGTACTTC,CSARDRRGLNIQYF
TRBV5-1,NA,TRBJ2-7,NA,TGCGCCAGCAGCTTAACAGGGGACTACAATGAGCAGTACTTC,CASSLTGDYNEQYF
TRBV10-3,NA,TRBJ2-7,few,TGTGCCACCTCCCGCTCTTACGAGCAGTACTTC,CATSRSYEQYF
TRBV29-1,NA,TRBJ2-1,NA,TGCAGCGGGGACATTGGCCTCAATGAGCAGTTCTTC,CSGDIGLNEQFF
TRBV15,NA,TRBJ2-6,NA,TGTGCCACCAGCAGAGATCCCGGCTCTGGGGCCAACGTCCTGACTTTC,CATSRDPGSGANVLTF
TRBV7-3,NA,TRBJ2-3,NA,TGTGCCAGCAGCCTGTTAATAGGAGATACGCAGTATTTT,CASSLLIGDTQYF
TRBV5-1,NA,TRBJ2-1,few,TGCGCCAGCAGCCATCCGGGGGAAGAGCAGTTCTTC,CASSHPGEEQFF
TRBV6-5,NA,TRBJ2-1,NA,TGTGCCAGCAGTTACTCGACGGCGGGGGCTTCTAAGCGGGATGAGCAGTTCTTC,CASSYSTAGASKRDEQFF
TRBV6-6,NA,TRBJ1-4,many,TGTGCCAGCAGGGGACGGGAGAGCTCTAATGAAAAACTGTTTTTT,CASRGRESSNEKLFF
TRBV5-1,NA,TRBJ2-7,NA,TGCGCCAGCAGCTTGGGACAGGACCTCCTCGGGAACGAGCAGTACTTC,CASSLGQDLLGNEQYF
TRBV3-1,NA,TRBJ1-6,NA,TGTGCCAGCAGCCAGAATGGGGGGGGGAGCGCTAATTCACCCCTCCACTTT,CASSQNGGGSANSPLHF
TRBV5-1,NA,TRBJ2-1,NA,TGCGCCAGCAGCCGCGCCCCGAACTCCTACAATGAGCAGTTCTTC,CASSRAPNSYNEQFF
TRBV28,NA,TRBJ2-7,NA,TGTGCCAGCGGCTCGGGGGGCACCTACGAGCAGTACTTC,CASGSGGTYEQYF
TRBV28,TRBD2,TRBJ2-5,NA,TGTGCCAGCAGTTCCATACGACTAGCGGGAGACTACAATGAGCAGTACTTC,CASSSIRLAGDYNEQYF
TRBV7-2,TRBD2,TRBJ2-4,NA,TGTGCCAGCAGCCCCCAGACTAGCGGGTTTGGGAACATTCAGTACTTC,CASSPQTSGFGNIQYF